The 10 T cell receptor beta chains below come from one sample, sequenced in a study of CD8 T cells in ankylosing spondylitis. TCRdb processed the 5' RACE reads anew with MiXCR; each CDR3 protein has one entry. The data contain roughly 230,000 distinct CDR3 sequences, under 20% of them seen just once; the ten biggest clones take up roughly 34%. The sequencing input was blood, either unsorted or a sorted T cell fraction (not recorded which). The receptors shown here come from a male donor with ankylosing spondylitis or in good health (not recorded which).

The gene calls are TRBV27 and TRBJ1-1; D possibly corresponds to TRBD1 (6 bases). The CDR3 is made up of 16 amino acids. V shed 2 bases and J shed 5 bases, with 18 bases lying between them. Germline CDR1 is MNHEY and CDR2 is SMNVEV (reference sequence). CDR3 DNA: TGTGCCAGCAGTTTACTTACTCTGGGGGGGCTTACTGAAGCTTTCTTT. Translating gives CASSLLTLGGLTEAFF.

This clonotype was counted a few times. The chain uses TRBV7-2 and TRBJ2-7; maybe TRBD1 (5 bases). This CDR3 comprises 12 residues. V was trimmed by 3 bases and J by 6 bases, leaving 9 bases between them. CDR1 SGHTA and CDR2 FQGNSA come from the germline V gene. In DNA, the CDR3 is TGTGCCAGCAGCTTTAACCAGGGCGAGCAGTACTTC. Its translation is CASSFNQGEQYF.

In this sample, this clonotype turned up once. This chain uses TRBV6-5 with TRBJ2-7, with 10 bases aligning to TRBD2. The CDR3 loop spans 16 amino acids. V lost 0 bases to trimming and J lost 1 base; unmatched junction nucleotides: 3. Germline V CDR1 and CDR2: MNHEY, SVGAGI. CDR3 nucleotide sequence: TGTGCCAGCAGTTACTCGCTAGCGGGAGTGTCCTACGAGCAGTACTTC. It yields the protein CASSYSLAGVSYEQYF.

The chain combines TRBV9 with TRBJ2-7; D is unclear. Trimming removed 3 bases at V and 1 base at J, with 11 bases between. There are 14 residues in the CDR3. CDR1 and CDR2 from the germline V gene are SGDLS and YYNGEE. The CDR3 DNA follows: TGTGCCAGCAGCGAGACGCCGGATTCCTACGAGCAGTACTTC. Its translation is CASSETPDSYEQYF.

The V call is TRBV11-2, the J call TRBJ2-7; no clear D. Germline loops: CDR1 SGHAT, CDR2 FQNNGV. Trimming pared 6 bases from V and 2 bases from J, leaving 11 bases between. CDR3 length equals 13 residues. CDR3 region: CASSPNRPYEQYF. For the CDR3, the DNA is TGTGCCAGCAGTCCAAACCGGCCCTACGAGCAGTACTTC.

With regard to this clonotype: A much larger clone is a single base away; this may be a read error. The chain carries TRBV4-1 and TRBJ2-7; D gene ambiguous. Trimming cost V 0 bases and J 7 bases, with 13 bases left between them. The CDR3 has 14 amino acids. CDR1 and CDR2 from the germline V gene are MGHRA and YSYEKL. For the CDR3, the DNA is TGCGCCAGCAGCCAAGAAGTAGTAGGCAATGAGCAGTACTTC. Translated: CASSQEVVGNEQYF.

The chain employs TRBV7-2 and TRBJ2-7, with D unresolved. V was cut by 4 bases and J by 4 bases, with 8 bases left in between. The CDR3 is 12 amino acids. Germline V gives CDR1 SGHTA, CDR2 FQGNSA. CDR3 DNA: TGTGCCAGCAGCTCCTTCGGGTACGAGCAGTACTTC. Protein product: CASSSFGYEQYF.

This sequence joins TRBV6-2 or TRBV6-3 and TRBJ2-1; 9 nucleotides match TRBD1. CDR3 length: 16 amino acids. Per germline, CDR1 MNHEY and CDR2 SVGEGT. Germline trimming cut 6 bases from V and 0 bases from J; bases unmatched to any gene: 6. DNA for the CDR3: TGTGCCAGCAGCCGGGACAGGGCGAGCTCCTACAATGAGCAGTTCTTC. The encoded protein is CASSRDRASSYNEQFF.

The chain links TRBV20-1 to TRBJ2-3; D is undetermined. The CDR3 is 14 amino acids. The germline CDR1 and CDR2 sequences are DFQATT and SNEGSKA (reference sequence). Trimming pared 6 bases from V and 0 bases from J, leaving 13 bases between. The DNA of the CDR3 is TGCAGTGCCGACCGCACACCCAGCACAGATACGCAGTATTTT. This encodes CSADRTPSTDTQYF.

The chain joins TRBV29-1 to TRBJ2-1; TRBD1 or TRBD2 may be the D gene (5 bases each). Germline lookup yields CDR1 SQVTM and CDR2 ANQGSEA. The V and J ends lost 3 bases and 2 bases respectively, with 17 bases between them. The CDR3 runs to 16 residues. CDR3 region: CSVDHRGREPYNEQFF. The DNA for the CDR3 is TGCAGCGTTGACCATAGGGGCAGGGAGCCCTACAATGAGCAGTTCTTC.